One sample yielded the 3 T cell receptor beta chains listed below, sequenced in a study of blood T cells in healthy people across ages. A second 7 to 11 cycle PCR used barcoded and J-beta primers. MiXCR, applied by TCRdb to the 5' RACE reads, yields one record per CDR3 protein. This sample carries 1.5 million to 2 million distinct CDR3 sequences, roughly 28% of them seen once, and the ten largest clones take roughly 8%. The sample consisted of blood. The source is a woman in her 30s in good health.

The chain combines TRBV24-1 with TRBJ2-1; D may be TRBD2 (6 bases). V lost 2 bases, J lost 13 bases, and 14 bases lay in between. This CDR3 spans 13 amino acids. From germline, CDR1 is KGHDR and CDR2 SFDVKD. CDR3 in amino acids: CATSDWGEEAQFF. The CDR3 DNA is TGTGCCACCAGTGATTGGGGGGAAGAGGCCCAGTTCTTC.

As to this clonotype: Because the CDR3 is missing its conserved closing phenylalanine or tryptophan, this is likely a read error. This chain joins TRBV9 and TRBJ1-6; TRBD1 agrees at 7 bases. CDR3 size: 14 residues. Per germline, CDR1 SGDLS and CDR2 YYNGEE. V lost 0 bases to trimming and J lost 7 bases; unmatched junction nucleotides: 1. The CDR3 sequence is CASSVAQGNSPLHC. CDR3 DNA: TGTGCCAGCAGCGTAGCACAGGGGAATTCACCCCTCCACTGT.

The rearrangement links TRBV11-2 to TRBJ2-1, with D perhaps TRBD1 (5 bases). The end of the DNA is better explained by TRBJ2-7, so the J call may be wrong. The length of the CDR3 is 16 residues. The germline V gene encodes CDR1 SGHAT and CDR2 FQNNGV. Here the CDR3 reads CASSLVGRGSYNEQYF. In nucleotides, the CDR3 is TGTGCCAGCAGCTTAGTGGGTAGGGGATCCTACAATGAGCAGTACTTC.